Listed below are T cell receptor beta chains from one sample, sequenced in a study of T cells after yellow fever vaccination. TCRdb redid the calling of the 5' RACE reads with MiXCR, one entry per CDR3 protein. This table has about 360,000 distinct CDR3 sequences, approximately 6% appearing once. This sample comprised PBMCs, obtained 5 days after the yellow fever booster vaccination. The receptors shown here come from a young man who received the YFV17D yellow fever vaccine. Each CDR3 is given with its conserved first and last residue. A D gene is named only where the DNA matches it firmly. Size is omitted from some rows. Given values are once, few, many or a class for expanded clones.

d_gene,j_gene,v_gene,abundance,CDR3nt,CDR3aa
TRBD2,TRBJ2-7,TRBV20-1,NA,TGCAGTGCTATGGGGGGACTAGCGGGAGGCACCTACGAGCAGTACTTC,CSAMGGLAGGTYEQYF
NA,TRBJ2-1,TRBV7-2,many,TGTGCCAGTGAGAATGAGCAGTTCTTC,CASENEQFF
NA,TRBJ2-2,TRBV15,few,TGTGCCACCAGCAGAGACGACACTACCGGGGAGCTGTTTTTT,CATSRDDTTGELFF
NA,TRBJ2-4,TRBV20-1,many,TGCAGTGCTAGAGATAGTCGGCTAGCCGGGGCCAAAAACATTCAGTACTTC,CSARDSRLAGAKNIQYF
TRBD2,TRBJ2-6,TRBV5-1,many,TGCGCCAGCATGCAGGGAGGGTACGTTAACGTCCTGACTTTC,CASMQGGYVNVLTF
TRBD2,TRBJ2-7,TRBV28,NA,TGTGCCAGCAGTGACCCACTAGCGAGCGCAACCTACGAGCAGTACTTC,CASSDPLASATYEQYF
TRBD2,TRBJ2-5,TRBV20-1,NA,TGCAGTGCAATCGCGGGACTAGCGGGCCGCTCAGTCTTC,CSAIAGLAGRSVF
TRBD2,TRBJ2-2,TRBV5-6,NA,TGTGCCAGCAGCTCTAGCGGGAGGCTCGTCGGGGAGCTGTTTTTT,CASSSSGRLVGELFF
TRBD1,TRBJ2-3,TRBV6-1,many,TGTGCCAGCAGCCCCGGGACAGGGAGCACAGATACGCAGTATTTT,CASSPGTGSTDTQYF
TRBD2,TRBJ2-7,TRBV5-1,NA,TGCGCCAGCAGCGGCGGACTAGCGGGAGGGGGTATGAGCTCCTACGAGCAGTACTTC,CASSGGLAGGGMSSYEQYF
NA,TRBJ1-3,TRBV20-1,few,TGCAGTGCTAGAGACGGGAAGGGAGGAGGAAACACCATATATTTT,CSARDGKGGGNTIYF
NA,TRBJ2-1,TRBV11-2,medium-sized,TGTGCCAGCAGCACCCGGGAGATTGAGCAGTTCTTC,CASSTREIEQFF
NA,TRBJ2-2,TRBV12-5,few,TGTGCTAGTGGTTTGGTACTGACTAGGGACACAACCAGTTCCGGGGAGCTGTTTTTT,CASGLVLTRDTTSSGELFF
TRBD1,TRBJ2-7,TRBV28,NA,TGTGCCAGCAGTAAACAATTCTCCTGGACAGGGGGCTTTCGGTACGAGCAGTACTTC,CASSKQFSWTGGFRYEQYF
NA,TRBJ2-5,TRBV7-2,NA,TGTGCCAGCAGCTTAGTGGCGGCCCAAGAGACCCAGTACTTC,CASSLVAAQETQYF
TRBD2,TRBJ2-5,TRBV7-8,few,TGTGCCAGCAGCTTAGTCGTGGGACTAGGGAGCGAGACCCAGTACTTC,CASSLVVGLGSETQYF
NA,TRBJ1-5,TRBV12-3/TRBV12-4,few,TGTGCCAGCAGCGGGACCTCCCCTCGGCCCCAGCATTTT,CASSGTSPRPQHF
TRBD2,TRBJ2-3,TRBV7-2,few,TGTGCCAGCGGGAGGGCCTCAGATACGCAGTATTTT,CASGRASDTQYF
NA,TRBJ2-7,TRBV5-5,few,TGTGCCAGCAGCTCAATCTCGTCCTACGAGCAGTACTTC,CASSSISSYEQYF
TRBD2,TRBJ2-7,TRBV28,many,TGTGCCAGCACCGGGGCGGGACTAACCTACGAGCAGTACTTC,CASTGAGLTYEQYF
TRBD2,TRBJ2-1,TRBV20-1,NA,TGCTGTGCTAGGGACCTAGCGGGAGGGTCCTACAATGAGCAGTTCTTC,CCARDLAGGSYNEQFF
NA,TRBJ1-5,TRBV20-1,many,TGCAGTGCTACCAGGAGAGTGGGAGTCAATCAGCCCCAGCATTTT,CSATRRVGVNQPQHF
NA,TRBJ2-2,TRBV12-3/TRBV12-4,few,TGTGCCAGCAGTTTCCTCACAGAAACCGGGGAGCTGTTTTTT,CASSFLTETGELFF
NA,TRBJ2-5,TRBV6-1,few,TGTGCCAGCAGCCCGGTCAGAGCGCAAGAGACCCAGTACTTC,CASSPVRAQETQYF
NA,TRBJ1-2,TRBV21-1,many,TGTGCCAGCAGCAAAGACCCTCCGGACAGGGAATTTTGTGGCTACACCTTC,CASSKDPPDREFCGYTF
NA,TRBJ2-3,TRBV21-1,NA,TGTGCCAGCAGAAAAGCCCATCGGACGACCGAGAGCACAGATACGCAGTATTTT,CASRKAHRTTESTDTQYF
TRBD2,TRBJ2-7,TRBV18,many,TGTGCCAGCTCGCTTAGACGGGGGGACTCCTACGAGCAGTACTTC,CASSLRRGDSYEQYF
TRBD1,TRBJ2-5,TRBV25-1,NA,TGTGCCAGCAGTGATTCCGGGACAGGGCTTTCAGAGACCCAGTACTTC,CASSDSGTGLSETQYF
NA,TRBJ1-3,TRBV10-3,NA,TGTGCCACAGCAGGGTCTGGAAACACCATATATTTT,CATAGSGNTIYF
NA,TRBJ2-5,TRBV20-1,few,TGCAGTGCTCGAGGACCTTCGGAGACCCAGTACTTC,CSARGPSETQYF
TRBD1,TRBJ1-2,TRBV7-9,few,TGTGCCAGCAGCGGACAGGGGCACTATGGCTACACCTTC,CASSGQGHYGYTF
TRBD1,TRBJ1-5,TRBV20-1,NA,TGCAGTGCCCGAGACAGGGAAGGCGCGCCCCAGCATTTT,CSARDREGAPQHF
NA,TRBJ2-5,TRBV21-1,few,TGTGCCAGCAGCTCGGCCCCCCCCGAGACCCAGTACTTC,CASSSAPPETQYF
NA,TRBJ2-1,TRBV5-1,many,TGCGCCAGCAGCTTGGCCCGCTCCCACAGCTCCTACAATGAGCAGTTCTTC,CASSLARSHSSYNEQFF
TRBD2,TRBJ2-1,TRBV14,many,TGTGCCAGCAGCCAAGATCGAGGAGCCAGCGGGAACTACAATGAGCAGTTCTTC,CASSQDRGASGNYNEQFF
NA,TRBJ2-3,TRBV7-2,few,TGTGCCAGCAGCTTAGAGGGCGGGAGCACAGATACGCAGTATTTT,CASSLEGGSTDTQYF
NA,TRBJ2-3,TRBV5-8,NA,TGTGCCAGCATCACCCCAAAGCGGAGTGCAGATACGCAGTATTTT,CASITPKRSADTQYF
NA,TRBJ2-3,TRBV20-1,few,TGCAGTGCTAGCTCCGACAGGAACACAGATACGCAGTATTTT,CSASSDRNTDTQYF
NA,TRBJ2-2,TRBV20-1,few,TGCAGTGCTAGGCCCAGGTCCGGGGAGCTGTTTTTT,CSARPRSGELFF
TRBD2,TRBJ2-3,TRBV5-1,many,TGCGCCAGCAGTAATGGACTAGCGGGAGGGTATACGCAGTATTTT,CASSNGLAGGYTQYF
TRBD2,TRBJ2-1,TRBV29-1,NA,TGCAGCGCTGGGGGGGACGTCTACAATGAGCAGTTCTTC,CSAGGDVYNEQFF
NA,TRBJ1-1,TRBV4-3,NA,TGCGCCAGCAGCCAAGGGTCAGGGTGGACTGAAGCTTTCTTT,CASSQGSGWTEAFF
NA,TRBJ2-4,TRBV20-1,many,TGCAGTGCTGGGGGACTGGAGGGGAGCACGATAGCCAAAAACATTCAGTACTTC,CSAGGLEGSTIAKNIQYF
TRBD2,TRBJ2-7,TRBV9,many,TGTGCCAGCAGCGACCGGACTAGCGTGACCTACGAGCAGTACTTC,CASSDRTSVTYEQYF
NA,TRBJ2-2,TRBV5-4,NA,TGTGCCAGCAGCTTGGATGGTCCGGCGAACACCGGGGAGCTGTTTTTT,CASSLDGPANTGELFF